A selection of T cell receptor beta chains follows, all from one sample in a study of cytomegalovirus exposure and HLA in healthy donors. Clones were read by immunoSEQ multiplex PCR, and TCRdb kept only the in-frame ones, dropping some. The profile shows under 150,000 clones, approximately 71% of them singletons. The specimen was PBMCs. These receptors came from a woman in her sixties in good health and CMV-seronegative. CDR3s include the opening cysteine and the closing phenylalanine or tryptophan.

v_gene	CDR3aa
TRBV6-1	CASTRDFSNQPQHF
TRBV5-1	CASSLRGPQFF
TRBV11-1	CASSLAEIAGTREQFF
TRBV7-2	CASTTGQNYGYTF
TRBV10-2	CASSGQGNTEAFF
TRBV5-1	CASSQDVWDEKLFF
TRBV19	CASSPGLTYEQYF
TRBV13	CASRPLLSLEDSGANVLTF
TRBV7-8	CASSLDRPSGIGLSTDTQYF
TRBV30	CAWKVSGYEQYF
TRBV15	CATSPSQGREQYF
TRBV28	CASNPPGGSSYNEQFF
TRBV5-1	CASSLGDYAGELFF
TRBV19	CASSIAGGRGYEQFF
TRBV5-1	CASSQDSGELFF
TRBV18	CASSPGRGPSTDTQYF
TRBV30	CAWDPGQNTGELFF
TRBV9	CASSRDLQGTDTQYF
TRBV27	CASSFYMDRGGNNSPLHF
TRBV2	CASTAPSMTVNTEAFF
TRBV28	CASSSPREPNYGYTF
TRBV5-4	CASSLGSGRALRYNEQFF
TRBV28	CASSYRVVPYEQYF
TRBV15	CATSRALGTQYF
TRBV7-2	CASSSQGLANLREQYF
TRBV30	CAWSPSGVPQPQHF
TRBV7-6	CASSRTGVETQYF
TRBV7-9	CASSLRGGPEAFF
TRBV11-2	CASSPLAIWGNTEAFF
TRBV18	CASSPHYEQYF
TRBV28	CASSLRTSGADTQYF
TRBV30	CAWSRTSGSTDTQYF